Listed below are T cell receptor beta chains from one sample, sequenced in a study of breast tumors, draining lymph nodes, adjacent tissues. TCRdb re-called the multiplex PCR reads through MiXCR, storing one row per CDR3 protein. The sample comprises about 15,000 distinct CDR3 sequences, around 55% of which are singletons, and 30% to 35% rests with the top ten. Material for sequencing was tumor-adjacent breast tissue. These receptors all come from a female donor with breast cancer. Some clones in this sample may be carry-over from other donors' samples. Each CDR3 is given with its conserved first and last residue. A D gene is named only where the DNA matches it firmly. Size tells how often a clone was seen (once, few, many) or the class of an expanded clone, and some rows leave it out.

clone_size | j_call | d_call | v_call | cdr3_aa | cdr3_nt
NA | TRBJ2-7 | NA | TRBV7-6 | CASSLAGTEQYF | TGTGCCAGCAGCTTAGCAGGGACCGAGCAGTACTTC
NA | TRBJ2-1 | TRBD2 | TRBV11-3 | CASSSLSSGGENEQFF | TGTGCCAGCAGCTCCTTGAGTAGCGGGGGCGAGAATGAGCAGTTCTTC
many | TRBJ1-2 | TRBD1 | TRBV29-1 | CSVSDRALRGYTF | TGCAGCGTTTCTGACAGGGCCCTTCGGGGCTACACCTTC
many | TRBJ2-1 | NA | TRBV11-1 | CASSSQGLPHEQFF | TGTGCCAGCAGCTCCCAGGGACTTCCGCATGAGCAGTTCTTC
medium-sized | TRBJ2-7 | NA | TRBV9 | CASSVSGKNDEQYF | TGTGCCAGCAGCGTAAGTGGGAAGAACGACGAGCAGTACTTC
many | TRBJ2-3 | TRBD2 | TRBV7-3 | CASSLTAGATDTQYF | TGTGCCAGCAGCTTAACAGCGGGGGCGACAGATACGCAGTATTTT
once | TRBJ2-3 | TRBD1 | TRBV12-5 | CARDKGRTGVRQRTDTQYF | TGTGCTAGGGATAAGGGGAGGACAGGGGTACGACAAAGGACAGATACGCAGTATTTT
NA | TRBJ2-3 | TRBD2 | TRBV29-1 | CSVEDPAGGSDTQYF | TGCAGCGTTGAAGATCCAGCGGGAGGTTCTGATACGCAGTATTTT
few | TRBJ1-5 | TRBD1 | TRBV24-1 | CATRRTGHQPQHF | TGTGCCACCAGAAGGACAGGGCATCAGCCCCAGCATTTT
NA | TRBJ2-1 | TRBD2 | TRBV20-1 | CSARGVEGLSYNEQFF | TGCAGTGCTAGAGGGGTTGAGGGACTATCGTACAATGAGCAGTTCTTC
NA | TRBJ2-3 | TRBD2 | TRBV6-5 | CASSAPGLAGGFGTDTQYF | TGTGCCAGCAGTGCCCCGGGACTAGCGGGAGGCTTTGGCACAGATACGCAGTATTTT
NA | TRBJ2-7 | TRBD2 | TRBV20-1 | CSARVGAGGLPYEQYF | TGCAGTGCTAGAGTCGGTGCGGGGGGGCTACCCTACGAGCAGTACTTC
NA | TRBJ1-3 | TRBD1 | TRBV20-1 | CSARSPGTGFVAGNTIYF | TGCAGTGCTAGATCCCCCGGGACAGGGTTTGTGGCGGGAAACACCATATATTTT
many | TRBJ2-3 | TRBD1 | TRBV5-6 | CASSQTGAAGSLRTDTQYF | TGTGCCAGCAGCCAGACAGGGGCCGCCGGGTCATTACGCACAGATACGCAGTATTTT
many | TRBJ1-5 | NA | TRBV3-1 | CASSQLNQPQHF | TGTGCCAGCAGCCAACTGAACCAGCCCCAGCATTTT
NA | TRBJ2-2 | NA | TRBV6-6 | CATHTGTNTGELFF | TGTGCCACCCACACCGGGACCAACACCGGGGAGCTGTTTTTT
NA | TRBJ1-5 | NA | TRBV10-3 | CAISEGDSSNQPQHF | TGTGCCATCAGTGAGGGAGACAGTAGCAATCAGCCCCAGCATTTT
once | TRBJ1-5 | NA | TRBV6-6 | CASRASSGSPDTQHF | TGTGCCAGCAGAGCGTCTAGCGGGAGTCCAGATACGCAGCATTTT
NA | TRBJ1-3 | TRBD1 | TRBV5-5 | CASSSRDRGNTIYF | TGTGCCAGCAGCTCCCGGGACAGGGGAAACACCATATATTTT
NA | TRBJ2-1 | TRBD2 | TRBV19 | CASSIDTTSGMNEQFF | TGTGCCAGTAGCATAGATACGACTAGCGGGATGAATGAGCAGTTCTTC
NA | TRBJ2-2 | NA | TRBV11-1 | CASSLEDPNTGELFF | TGTGCCAGCAGCTTAGAGGACCCCAACACCGGGGAGCTGTTTTTT
NA | TRBJ2-7 | TRBD1 | TRBV6-5 | CASRARDRDEQYF | TGTGCCAGCAGGGCCCGGGACAGGGACGAGCAGTACTTC
NA | TRBJ2-5 | TRBD2 | TRBV4-1 | CASSQVAASGRPGQETQYF | TGCGCCAGCAGCCAAGTAGCCGCTAGCGGGAGACCGGGCCAAGAGACCCAGTACTTC
NA | TRBJ2-7 | NA | TRBV6-2/TRBV6-3 | CASSQGQSYEQYF | TGTGCCAGCAGTCAGGGCCAGTCCTACGAGCAGTACTTC
NA | TRBJ1-4 | NA | TRBV19 | CASSTPHEKLFF | TGTGCCAGTAGTACTCCTCATGAAAAACTGTTTTTT
NA | TRBJ1-2 | NA | TRBV4-1 | CASSVQGGGSYGYTF | TGCGCCAGCAGCGTTCAAGGGGGAGGATCCTATGGCTACACCTTC
NA | TRBJ2-1 | TRBD2 | TRBV11-2 | CASSLAGGEQFF | TGTGCCAGCAGCTTAGCGGGAGGGGAGCAGTTCTTC
many | TRBJ2-5 | TRBD2 | TRBV11-3 | CASSQTSGSGETQYF | TGTGCCAGCAGCCAGACTAGCGGGAGTGGGGAGACCCAGTACTTC
many | TRBJ2-1 | TRBD2 | TRBV7-2 | CASSTRTSEREEQFF | TGTGCCAGCAGCACCCGGACTAGCGAGCGTGAAGAGCAGTTCTTC
NA | TRBJ1-2 | NA | TRBV5-1 | CASSLGLDYGYTF | TGCGCCAGCAGCTTGGGTCTTGACTATGGCTACACCTTC
NA | TRBJ2-7 | TRBD1 | TRBV20-1 | CSALGQGRNEQYF | TGCAGTGCTCTCGGACAGGGGCGGAACGAGCAGTACTTC
NA | TRBJ1-6 | TRBD1 | TRBV19 | CASSIQGAASPLHF | TGTGCCAGTAGCATACAGGGGGCGGCTTCACCCCTCCACTTT
NA | TRBJ2-3 | NA | TRBV20-1 | CSARDWSEITDTQYF | TGCAGTGCTAGAGATTGGAGCGAGATCACAGATACGCAGTATTTT
NA | TRBJ2-5 | TRBD1 | TRBV6-1 | CASSPRDRIGETQYF | TGTGCCAGCAGTCCCCGGGACAGGATCGGGGAGACCCAGTACTTC
many | TRBJ2-5 | TRBD2 | TRBV7-6 | CASSPGLAGQETQYF | TGTGCCAGCAGCCCCGGGCTAGCGGGCCAAGAGACCCAGTACTTC
NA | TRBJ2-5 | TRBD2 | TRBV12-3/TRBV12-4 | CASSLGSGGDYVKETQYF | TGTGCCAGCAGTTTAGGGAGCGGGGGGGACTATGTCAAAGAGACCCAGTACTTC
NA | TRBJ1-4 | TRBD1 | TRBV9 | CASSQQGTNEKLFF | TGTGCCAGCAGCCAACAGGGGACTAATGAAAAACTGTTTTTT
NA | TRBJ1-6 | TRBD1 | TRBV5-1 | CASSYRGGYNSPLHF | TGCGCCAGCAGCTACAGGGGGGGCTATAATTCACCCCTCCACTTT
few | TRBJ2-5 | TRBD2 | TRBV7-9 | CASSRTSGSGSLETQYF | TGTGCCAGCAGCCGAACATCTGGTAGCGGGAGTTTAGAGACCCAGTACTTC
many | TRBJ2-1 | NA | TRBV6-6 | CASSPPRGGSYNEQFF | TGTGCCAGCAGTCCTCCGCGTGGCGGCTCCTACAATGAGCAGTTCTTC
many | TRBJ1-4 | NA | TRBV5-1 | CASSPGWGTNEKLFF | TGCGCCAGCAGCCCTGGTTGGGGAACTAATGAAAAACTGTTTTTT
NA | TRBJ1-6 | NA | TRBV2 | CATAAGSPSPLHF | TGTGCCACCGCGGCCGGCAGCCCTTCACCCCTCCACTTT
NA | TRBJ2-3 | NA | TRBV7-2 | CASSSGRGYTQYF | TGTGCCAGCAGCTCGGGACGGGGCTATACGCAGTATTTT
NA | TRBJ1-2 | TRBD1 | TRBV19 | CASSSTGTGFGYTF | TGTGCCAGTAGTTCTACCGGGACAGGGTTTGGCTACACCTTC
once | TRBJ2-7 | NA | TRBV29-1 | CSGIGDGTYEQYF | TGCAGTGGCATTGGGGACGGAACCTACGAGCAGTACTTC
NA | TRBJ1-6 | NA | TRBV7-2 | CASSLTGLNNSPLHF | TGTGCCAGCAGCTTAACAGGCCTGAATAATTCACCCCTCCACTTT
NA | TRBJ2-7 | NA | TRBV20-1 | CSARTTYEQYF | TGCAGTGCTAGGACGACGTACGAGCAGTACTTC
many | TRBJ2-5 | NA | TRBV20-1 | CSARSGETQYF | TGCAGTGCTAGGTCGGGAGAGACCCAGTACTTC
NA | TRBJ2-3 | NA | TRBV2 | CASSGHGNGANTQYF | TGTGCCAGCAGTGGACACGGTAATGGGGCGAATACGCAGTATTTT
NA | TRBJ2-2 | TRBD1 | TRBV6-5 | CASSPYRGNTGELFF | TGTGCCAGCAGCCCCTACAGGGGTAATACCGGGGAGCTGTTTTTT
NA | TRBJ1-5 | TRBD1 | TRBV20-1 | CSARVGTGEGQPQHF | TGCAGTGCTAGAGTAGGGACAGGGGAGGGACAGCCCCAGCATTTT
NA | TRBJ2-7 | TRBD2 | TRBV20-1 | CSTRLAGEEQCF | TGCAGTACTCGACTAGCGGGAGAGGAGCAGTGCTTC